This passage covers 8 T cell receptor beta chains from one sample sequenced in a study of CXCR3-negative and CXCR3-positive naive CD8 T cells. Overall study findings and caveats: More hydrophobic TRB CDR3s were found in CXCR3-positive naive cells than in CXCR3-negative naive cells.

Their antigens are not known. Researchers prepared the TRB cDNA libraries using 5' RACE with UMI labels. TCRdb re-called the 5' RACE reads; every CDR3 protein appears as one record, without DNA. This sample's table reports 150,000 to 170,000 distinct CDR3 sequences. Sequenced input: naive CXCR3+ CD8+ T cells from blood. Subset here: CD45RO-CCR7+CD27+CD95- naive CD8+ T cells expressing CXCR3 (TNR3+). All receptors come from a human donor in good health. Some clones in this sample may be carry-over from other donors' samples.

This chain's CDR3 is CASSLILAGAHEQYF. This chain links TRBV7-8 with TRBJ2-7; TCRdb outputs TRBD2, but without DNA this stays unchecked. This CDR3 has 15 residues. CDR1 and CDR2 (germline): SGHVS, FQNEAQ.

The chain recombines TRBV9 with TRBJ2-7. The germline V gene has CDR1 SGDLS and CDR2 YYNGEE. The CDR3 runs to 15 residues. The CDR3 sequence is CASSETSGRAYEQYF.

The V and J genes are TRBV25-1 and TRBJ1-1; TCRdb proposes TRBD1, but this gene call is untestable without DNA. The V gene's germline CDR1 is MGHDK and CDR2 SYGVNS. This CDR3 is built from 15 residues. The CDR3 spells CASSETGVMNTEAFF.

The V and J genes are TRBV2 and TRBJ2-3; lacking DNA, the TRBD2 call made by TCRdb goes unchecked. This CDR3 has 17 residues. Per the germline V gene, CDR1 is SNHLY and CDR2 is FYNNEI. CDR3: CASSETEGTSSTDTQYF.

The chain uses TRBV4-3 and TRBJ1-3; the D call from TCRdb, TRBD1, cannot be confirmed without DNA. The CDR3 spans 16 residues. Germline V gene lookup returns CDR1 LGHNA and CDR2 YSLEER. CDR3 loop: CASSQDTGGSGNTIYF.

The chain carries TRBV5-1 and TRBJ2-5; without DNA, the TCRdb call of TRBD2 cannot be checked. The V gene's germline CDR1 is SGHRS and CDR2 YFSETQ. This CDR3 has 16 amino acids. The CDR3 sequence: CASSLVGGRQQETQYF.

J is TRBJ2-7 and V is TRBV29-1; TCRdb's D gene call, TRBD2, goes unchecked for lack of DNA. This CDR3 has 16 amino acids. Germline assignment: CDR1 SQVTM and CDR2 ANQGSEA. The CDR3 sequence is CSVEVYTSGSSYEQYF.

The chain carries TRBV9 and TRBJ1-1. CDR3 length: 14 residues. Germline CDR1 and CDR2: SGDLS and YYNGEE. The CDR3 is CASSVEGSNTEAFF.